These T cell receptor beta chains were read from a single sample in a study of OX40 agonist ivuxolimab in advanced cancers. Clones were sequenced by immunoSEQ multiplex PCR, and TCRdb holds only the in-frame ones, with some missing. The sample has approximately 82,000 clones; 85% are singletons. This material consisted of CD4+ or CD8+ T cells sorted from blood, taken in a trial of the OX40 agonist ivuxolimab. These receptors originate from an adult with an advanced solid tumor such as melanoma, head and neck, liver or kidney cancer. The CDR3 runs from the conserved cysteine through the conserved F or W. The D gene is left open where the match is weak. Part of the rows lack a size; the others show once, few, many or a class for expanded clones.

CASNFGGTNEKLFF,TGTGCCAGCAATTTCGGTGGAACTAATGAAAAACTGTTTTTT,-,-,TRBJ1-4,TRBV5-6
CASSRDRVSEKLFF,TGTGCCAGCAGCCGAGACAGGGTGAGCGAAAAACTGTTTTTT,TRBD1,-,TRBJ1-4,TRBV6-5
CASSYFTGSTEAFF,TGTGCCAGCAGTTACTTCACAGGGTCCACTGAAGCTTTCTTT,-,-,TRBJ1-1,TRBV6-5
CASSPQGGSGSPLHF,TGTGCCAGCAGCCCCCAGGGAGGTTCTGGATCACCCCTCCACTTT,-,-,TRBJ1-6,TRBV7-3
CASTPGSGGYSYEQYF,TGTGCCAGTACCCCGGGGAGCGGGGGTTACTCCTACGAGCAGTACTTC,TRBD2,-,TRBJ2-7,TRBV19
CASSRDTGNTEAFF,TGCGCCAGCAGTAGGGACACTGGGAACACTGAAGCTTTCTTT,-,once,TRBJ1-1,TRBV5-1
CASSLGGGAPSEQYF,TGTGCCAGCAGCTTAGGCGGGGGAGCCCCCTCCGAGCAGTACTTC,TRBD2,-,TRBJ2-7,TRBV11-2
CASSSRSANTGELFF,TGCGCCAGCAGCTCCCGAAGCGCGAACACCGGGGAGCTGTTTTTT,-,-,TRBJ2-2,TRBV5-1
CASSQDGGTSGDDEQYF,TGCGCCAGCAGCCAAGATGGAGGGACTAGCGGGGACGACGAGCAGTACTTC,TRBD2,-,TRBJ2-7,TRBV4-1
CASKRGSYNEQFF,TGTGCCAGCAAGCGGGGCTCCTACAATGAGCAGTTCTTC,TRBD2,-,TRBJ2-1,TRBV6-1
CASSQGGMGSPGEQFF,TGCGCCAGCAGCCAAGGGGGGATGGGCAGCCCCGGGGAGCAGTTCTTC,-,-,TRBJ2-1,TRBV4-3
CAWSWSGRVADTQYF,TGTGCCTGGAGTTGGTCAGGGAGGGTCGCAGATACGCAGTATTTT,TRBD2,once,TRBJ2-3,TRBV30
CASSGRAGELFF,TGTGCCAGCAGCGGCAGGGCCGGGGAGCTGTTTTTT,-,few,TRBJ2-2,TRBV7-9
CATRLRGLNTGELFF,TGTGCCACACGTCTCCGGGGGTTAAACACCGGGGAGCTGTTTTTT,-,-,TRBJ2-2,TRBV6-5
CASSSSTGSESPLHF,TGCGCCAGCAGCTCATCAACAGGGTCTGAATCACCCCTCCACTTT,-,-,TRBJ1-6,TRBV4-3
CASSPQGSNSPLHF,TGTGCCAGCTCACCACAGGGTAGCAATTCACCCCTCCACTTT,-,once,TRBJ1-6,TRBV18
CASSEVRMDQPQHF,TGTGCCAGCAGTGAGGTCCGCATGGATCAGCCCCAGCATTTT,-,-,TRBJ1-5,TRBV6-1
CASSESSGAYEQYF,TGCGCCAGCAGTGAGTCATCGGGGGCCTACGAGCAGTACTTC,-,few,TRBJ2-7,TRBV10-1
CASSQQSTDTQYF,TGCGCCAGCAGCCAGCAATCCACAGATACGCAGTATTTT,-,-,TRBJ2-3,TRBV4-1
CASSSSGPGELFF,TGTGCCAGCAGCTCATCCGGACCCGGGGAGCTGTTTTTT,-,once,TRBJ2-2,TRBV7-6
CASSLNRGYSPLHF,TGTGCCAGCAGTTTGAACAGGGGTTATTCACCCCTCCACTTT,TRBD1,-,TRBJ1-6,TRBV28
CAISEGGLFNTGELFF,TGTGCCATCAGTGAGGGGGGGCTTTTTAACACCGGGGAGCTGTTTTTT,-,-,TRBJ2-2,TRBV10-3
CASSATGGTNEKLFF,TGTGCCAGCAGCGCGACAGGGGGAACTAATGAAAAACTGTTTTTT,TRBD1,-,TRBJ1-4,TRBV28
CASSLGVTQGGSEKTQYF,TGCGCCAGCAGCTTGGGGGTTACCCAGGGGGGATCAGAAAAGACCCAGTACTTC,-,-,TRBJ2-5,TRBV5-1
CASSEGSGFGEAFF,TGTGCCAGCAGTGAAGGGTCGGGGTTTGGTGAAGCTTTCTTT,-,once,TRBJ1-1,TRBV2
CASSEARSSGGYEQYF,TGTGCCAGCAGTGAGGCGCGGAGTAGCGGGGGTTACGAGCAGTACTTC,TRBD2,once,TRBJ2-7,TRBV2
CASSGPSVNTEAFF,TGTGCCAGCAGCGGACCCTCGGTGAACACTGAAGCTTTCTTT,-,-,TRBJ1-1,TRBV28
CASSVGQVVANTEAFF,TGCGCCAGCAGCGTGGGACAGGTGGTGGCGAACACTGAAGCTTTCTTT,TRBD1,-,TRBJ1-1,TRBV5-1
CASSYGKNTEAFF,TGTGCCAGCAGTTATGGAAAGAACACTGAAGCTTTCTTT,-,few,TRBJ1-1,TRBV6-5